Listed below are T cell receptor beta chains from one sample, sequenced in a study of fetal regulatory T cell absence and autoimmunity. Clones were sequenced by immunoSEQ multiplex PCR, and TCRdb holds only the in-frame ones, with some missing. This table has around 100,000 clones, more than 70% appearing once. Material for sequencing was pancreas tissue. These receptors all come from a male donor with IPEX syndrome. Each CDR3 is given without its conserved first and last residue. Fields, in order: V gene, J gene, CDR3 protein.

TRBV27	TRBJ2-5	ASSFAETQY
TRBV11-2	TRBJ2-5	ASSRTSGTQETQY
TRBV5-1	TRBJ2-3	ASSIPGDTQY
TRBV9	TRBJ2-2	ASSSRGGSNTGELF
TRBV7-2	TRBJ2-7	ASSPPQVYEQY
TRBV25-1	TRBJ2-1	ASSSVYNEQF
TRBV27	TRBJ1-1	ASSFRGTEAF
TRBV25-1	TRBJ2-5	ASSNSGGPRQTQY
TRBV4-1	TRBJ1-5	ASSQRIVSSNQPQH
TRBV11-2	TRBJ1-3	ASSSQLSSGNTIY
TRBV27	TRBJ2-7	ASSTGTGGYEQY
TRBV29-1	TRBJ2-7	SVEDGTGGYEQY
TRBV20-1	TRBJ2-5	SARAWETQY
TRBV5-4	TRBJ2-7	ASSLTGGASEQY
TRBV19	TRBJ1-2	ASSQGLYGYT
TRBV4-1	TRBJ1-5	ASSQLQGAGQPQH
TRBV6-4	TRBJ1-2	ASSDSGTGDYGYT
TRBV6-5	TRBJ2-1	ASSYSMQGAHEQF
TRBV7-6	TRBJ1-1	ASSLMDRGDEAF
TRBV11-3	TRBJ2-7	ASSLGDPYEQY
TRBV11-3	TRBJ2-7	ASSLRDTPYEQY
TRBV10-3	TRBJ2-1	AISQGTYNEQF
TRBV19	TRBJ1-4	ASTLGEPGRSNEKLF
TRBV5-1	TRBJ1-2	ASNSPGFGGYT
TRBV19	TRBJ2-2	ASSTSGRATGELF
TRBV7-9	TRBJ2-3	ASSLGTSGDTQY
TRBV6-4	TRBJ1-2	ASSAHRVDT
TRBV4-3	TRBJ2-7	ASSQDLAGASYEQY
TRBV5-6	TRBJ1-4	ASSFGESNEKLF
TRBV19	TRBJ2-1	ASSTLGLAGAVYNEQF
TRBV7-6	TRBJ2-1	ASSLVDSSYNEQF
TRBV7-2	TRBJ1-6	ASSSMGAGHNSPLH
TRBV10-3	TRBJ2-3	AISDPDGDTQY
TRBV30	TRBJ2-7	AWARTGGMNEQY
TRBV7-9	TRBJ2-3	ASSLPRLAPDTQY
TRBV5-1	TRBJ2-7	ASRTTGFGEQY
TRBV6-5	TRBJ2-5	ASSYFRDFQETQY
TRBV5-1	TRBJ2-1	ASSIRQGAYNEQF
TRBV2	TRBJ2-5	ASSEATSRGETQY
TRBV7-2	TRBJ2-1	ASSASYNEQF
TRBV5-1	TRBJ1-2	ASSLDLTGYYGYT
TRBV7-2	TRBJ2-7	ASSHRTSGRYEQY
TRBV27	TRBJ2-7	ASSIYRGPYEQY